Each of the 7 T cell receptor beta chains below was sequenced from the same sample in a study of identical twins. TCRdb ran MiXCR on the 5' RACE reads and lists one entry per CDR3 protein. The profile shows under 450,000 distinct CDR3 sequences, roughly 18% of them singletons. The sequenced sample consisted of naive T cells sorted from blood. All receptors come from a man between 45 and 60 years old in good health.

This clonotype came up a few times. The chain couples TRBV20-1 to TRBJ2-3, with 8 bases fitting TRBD2. The CDR3 covers 15 residues. From germline, CDR1 is DFQATT and CDR2 SNEGSKA (reference sequence). Losses at the gene ends were 2 bases for V and 2 bases for J; bases not matched to a gene: 6. The CDR3 region is CSARTIAGSTDTQYF. In nucleotides, the CDR3 is TGCAGTGCTAGAACTATAGCGGGGTCCACAGATACGCAGTATTTT.

This clonotype was seen repeatedly, ten times or more. The chain is built from TRBV20-1 and TRBJ2-7; tentative D call: TRBD1 (5 bases). Looked up from germline, CDR1 is DFQATT and CDR2 is SNEGSKA (reference sequence). Trimming left V 6 bases short and J 2 bases short, with 11 bases between. The CDR3 consists of 12 residues. The CDR3, as DNA: TGCAGTGCCGTTGACAGACCCTACGAGCAGTACTTC. Translating gives CSAVDRPYEQYF.

In this sample, this clonotype turned up a few times. The chain joins TRBV20-1 to TRBJ2-1; 7 bases map to TRBD1. This CDR3 is built from 14 residues. The germline V gene encodes CDR1 DFQATT and CDR2 SNEGSKA (reference sequence). V was clipped by 3 bases and J by 4 bases; unmatched bases: 6. In nucleotides, the CDR3 is TGCAGTGCTAGCCCCGGGACAGATTACAATGAGCAGTTCTTC. Its translation is CSASPGTDYNEQFF.

This chain links TRBV6-2 or TRBV6-3 with TRBJ2-6; D is tentatively TRBD1 or TRBD2 (5 bases each). The CDR3 is 20 amino acids. Germline V gene data show CDR1 as MNHEY and CDR2 as SVGEGT. Trimming removed 6 bases at V and 0 bases at J, with 24 bases between. CDR3 residues: CASSSVFRDLGASGANVLTF. CDR3 DNA sequence: TGTGCCAGCAGCTCCGTATTCCGGGACCTGGGAGCCTCTGGGGCCAACGTCCTGACTTTC.

This clonotype was picked up one time. V usage is TRBV5-6 and J usage is TRBJ2-1; D is undetermined. V lost 4 bases, J lost 1 base, and 15 bases lay in between. There are 16 residues in the CDR3. Germline CDR1 and CDR2: SGHDT and YYEEEE. DNA for the CDR3: TGTGCCAGCAGCCCCCCGATCCTTTTTTCCTACAATGAGCAGTTCTTC. Translation gives CASSPPILFSYNEQFF.

This chain uses TRBV13 with TRBJ1-3; the D is unclear. This CDR3 is built from 12 residues. Trimming left V 1 base short and J 5 bases short, with 3 bases between. CDR1 is PRHDT, CDR2 FYEKMQ, per germline (reference sequence). The CDR3 here is CASSLERNTIYF. CDR3 DNA sequence: TGTGCCAGCAGCTTAGAGAGAAACACCATATATTTT.

The chain combines TRBV6-4 with TRBJ2-3; D is unclear. V dropped 3 bases and J dropped 7 bases, with 11 bases sitting between them. The germline gives CDR1 MRHNA, CDR2 SNTAGT. The CDR3 covers 13 residues. The CDR3 here is CASSELDGYTQYF. The CDR3 nucleotides are TGTGCCAGCAGTGAACTGGACGGCTATACGCAGTATTTT.